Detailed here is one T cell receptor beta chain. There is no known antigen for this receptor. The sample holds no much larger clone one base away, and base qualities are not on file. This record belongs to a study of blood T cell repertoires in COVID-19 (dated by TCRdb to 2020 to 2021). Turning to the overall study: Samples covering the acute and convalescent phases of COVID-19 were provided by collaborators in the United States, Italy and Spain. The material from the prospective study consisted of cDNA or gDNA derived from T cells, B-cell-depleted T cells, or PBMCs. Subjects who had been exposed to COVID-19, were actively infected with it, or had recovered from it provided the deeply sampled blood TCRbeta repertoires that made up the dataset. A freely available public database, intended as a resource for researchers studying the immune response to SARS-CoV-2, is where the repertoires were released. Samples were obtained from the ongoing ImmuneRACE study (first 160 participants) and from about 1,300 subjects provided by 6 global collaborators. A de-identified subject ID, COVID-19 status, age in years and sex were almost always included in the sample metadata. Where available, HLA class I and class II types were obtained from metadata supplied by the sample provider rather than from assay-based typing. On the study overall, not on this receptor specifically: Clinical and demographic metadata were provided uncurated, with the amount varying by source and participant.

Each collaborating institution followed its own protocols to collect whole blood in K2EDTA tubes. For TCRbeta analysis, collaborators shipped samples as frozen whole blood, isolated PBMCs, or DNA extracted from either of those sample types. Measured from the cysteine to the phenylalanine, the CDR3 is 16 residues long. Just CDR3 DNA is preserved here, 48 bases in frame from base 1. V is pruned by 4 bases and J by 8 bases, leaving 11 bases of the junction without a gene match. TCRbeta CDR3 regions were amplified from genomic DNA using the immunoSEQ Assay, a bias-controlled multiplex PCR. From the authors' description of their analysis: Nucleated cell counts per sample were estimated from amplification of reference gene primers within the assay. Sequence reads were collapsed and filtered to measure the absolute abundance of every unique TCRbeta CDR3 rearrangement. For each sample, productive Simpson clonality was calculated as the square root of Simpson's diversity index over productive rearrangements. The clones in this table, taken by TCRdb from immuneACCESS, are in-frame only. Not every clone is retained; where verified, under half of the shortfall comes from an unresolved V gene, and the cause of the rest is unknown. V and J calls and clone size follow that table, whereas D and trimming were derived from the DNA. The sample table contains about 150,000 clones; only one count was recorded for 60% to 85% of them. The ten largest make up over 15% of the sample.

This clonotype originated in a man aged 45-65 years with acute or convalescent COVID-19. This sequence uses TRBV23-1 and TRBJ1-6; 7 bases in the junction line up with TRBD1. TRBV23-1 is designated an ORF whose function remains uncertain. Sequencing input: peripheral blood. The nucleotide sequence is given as TGCGCCAGCAGTCGACCTACGACAGGGAGAGATTCACCCCTCCACTTT. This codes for CASSRPTTGRDSPLHF.